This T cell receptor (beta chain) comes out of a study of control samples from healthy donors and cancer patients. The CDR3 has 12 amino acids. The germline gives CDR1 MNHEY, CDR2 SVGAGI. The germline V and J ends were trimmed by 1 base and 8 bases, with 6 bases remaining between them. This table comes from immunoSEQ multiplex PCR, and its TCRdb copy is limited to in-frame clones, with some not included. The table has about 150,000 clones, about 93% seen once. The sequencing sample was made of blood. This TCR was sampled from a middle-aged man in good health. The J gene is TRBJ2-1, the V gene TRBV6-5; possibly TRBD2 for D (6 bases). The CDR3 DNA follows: TGTGCCAGCAGTTACTGGGGGGATGAGCAGTTCTTC. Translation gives CASSYWGDEQFF.